The entry below gives a single T cell receptor beta chain sequence along with its context. The data stem from a study of shared clonotypes between healthy human individuals. The length of the CDR3 is 13 residues. Germline CDR1 reads SGHTA; CDR2 reads FQGNSA. V was clipped by 3 bases and J by 0 bases, with 5 bases between them. Data came from immunoSEQ multiplex PCR; TCRdb stores just in-frame clones and leaves some out. Here the sample spans about 92,000 clones, roughly three quarters being singletons. Input material: memory CD8+ T cells sorted from blood. Subset denoted: CD45RO+ cells pooled with CCR7-negative TemRA cells. This chain connects TRBV7-2 to TRBJ2-5; TRBD2 is a possible D gene (5 bases). This receptor was obtained from a man in his thirties or forties in good health. CDR3 residues: CASSFGNQETQYF. The CDR3 coding sequence is TGTGCCAGCAGCTTCGGGAACCAAGAGACCCAGTACTTC.